A single TCR beta chain is shown here with its context. Authors' methods: Reference gene primers were amplified, and this amplification served to estimate nucleated cell counts. Assay used: immunoSEQ multiplex PCR; TCRdb lists only in-frame clones, some missing. Clonal size and the V and J genes are those of that table, whereas D and trimming came from the DNA. The sample carries about 220,000 clones, approximately 81% recorded once. This record belongs to a study of blood T cell repertoires in COVID-19. Study in general: Researchers got acute and convalescent COVID-19 samples from the United States, Italy and Spain. PBMCs, B-cell-depleted T cells, or T cells were the source of the cDNA or gDNA that made up the material.

The germline CDR1 and CDR2 sequences are SGDLS and YYNGEE. The CDR3 is 15 amino acids. Between the trimmed V and J ends, which lost 4 bases and 3 bases, there was a span of 13 bases. The origin of this receptor is a woman aged 60-75 years who had recovered from COVID-19. The specimen sequenced was peripheral blood. The rearrangement uses TRBV9 and TRBJ1-4; perhaps TRBD1 as D (6 bases). CDR3 sequence reads: CASSSRDTSNEKLFF. The CDR3 coding sequence is TGTGCCAGCAGCTCCCGGGACACTTCTAATGAAAAACTGTTTTTT.